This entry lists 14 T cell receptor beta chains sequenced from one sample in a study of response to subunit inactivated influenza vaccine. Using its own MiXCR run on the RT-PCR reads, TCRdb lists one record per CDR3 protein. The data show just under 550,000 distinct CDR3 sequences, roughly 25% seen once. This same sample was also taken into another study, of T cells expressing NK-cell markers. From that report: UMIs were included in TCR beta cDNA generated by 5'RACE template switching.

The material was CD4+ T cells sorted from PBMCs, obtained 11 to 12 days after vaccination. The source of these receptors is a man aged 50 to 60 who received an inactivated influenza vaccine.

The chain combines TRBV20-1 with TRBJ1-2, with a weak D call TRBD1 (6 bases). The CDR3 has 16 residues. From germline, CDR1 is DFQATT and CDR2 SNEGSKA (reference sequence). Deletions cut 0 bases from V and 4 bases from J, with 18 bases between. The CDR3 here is CSAREYPGGASYGYTF. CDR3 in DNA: TGCAGTGCTAGAGAATATCCGGGGGGCGCGTCCTATGGCTACACCTTC.

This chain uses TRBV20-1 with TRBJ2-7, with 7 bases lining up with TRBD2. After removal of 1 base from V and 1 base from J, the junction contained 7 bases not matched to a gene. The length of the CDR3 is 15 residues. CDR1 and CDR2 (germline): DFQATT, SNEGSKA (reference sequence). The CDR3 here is CSARVWREKSYEQYF. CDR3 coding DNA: TGCAGTGCTAGAGTTTGGCGGGAGAAGTCCTACGAGCAGTACTTC.

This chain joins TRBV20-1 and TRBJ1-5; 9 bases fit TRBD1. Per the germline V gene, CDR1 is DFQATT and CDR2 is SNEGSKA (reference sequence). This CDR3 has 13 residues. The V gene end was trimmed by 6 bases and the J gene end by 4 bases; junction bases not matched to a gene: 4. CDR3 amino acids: CSALGTGNQPQHF. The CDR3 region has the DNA TGCAGTGCCCTAGGGACAGGGAATCAGCCCCAGCATTTT.

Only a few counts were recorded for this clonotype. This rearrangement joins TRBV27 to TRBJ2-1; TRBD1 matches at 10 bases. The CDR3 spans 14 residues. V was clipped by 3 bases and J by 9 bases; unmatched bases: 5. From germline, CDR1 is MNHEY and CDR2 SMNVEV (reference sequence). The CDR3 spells CASSFRQGALEQFF. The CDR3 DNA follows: TGTGCCAGCAGTTTCAGACAGGGGGCGCTTGAGCAGTTCTTC.

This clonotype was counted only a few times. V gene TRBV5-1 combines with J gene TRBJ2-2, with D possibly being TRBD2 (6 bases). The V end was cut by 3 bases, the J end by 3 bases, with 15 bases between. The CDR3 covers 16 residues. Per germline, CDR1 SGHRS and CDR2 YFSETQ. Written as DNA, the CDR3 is TGCGCCAGCAGCTACGGGTTCGGGGGACACACCGGGGAGCTGTTTTTT. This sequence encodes CASSYGFGGHTGELFF.

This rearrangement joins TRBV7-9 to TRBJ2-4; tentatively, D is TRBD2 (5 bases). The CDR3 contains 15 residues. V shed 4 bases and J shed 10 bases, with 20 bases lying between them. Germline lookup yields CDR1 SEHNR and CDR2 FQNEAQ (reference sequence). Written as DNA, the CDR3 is TGTGCCAGCAGCTCTGGGTCCGTTGAGGGAAGGATTCAGTACTTC. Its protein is CASSSGSVEGRIQYF.

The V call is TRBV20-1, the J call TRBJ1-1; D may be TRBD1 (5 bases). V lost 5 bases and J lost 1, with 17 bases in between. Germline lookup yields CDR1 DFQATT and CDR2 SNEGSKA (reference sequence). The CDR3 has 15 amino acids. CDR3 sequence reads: CSAERTGLSNTEAFF. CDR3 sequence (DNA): TGCAGTGCTGAGCGAACGGGACTGTCGAACACTGAAGCTTTCTTT.

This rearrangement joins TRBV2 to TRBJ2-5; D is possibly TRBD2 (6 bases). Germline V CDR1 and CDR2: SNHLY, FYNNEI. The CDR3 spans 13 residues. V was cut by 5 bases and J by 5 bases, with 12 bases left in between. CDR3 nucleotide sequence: TGTGCCAGCAGTAGCGAGCTAGCGGAGACCCAGTACTTC. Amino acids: CASSSELAETQYF.

CDR3 residues: CATRTGTDQNIQYF. Here the CDR3 DNA reads TGTGCCACCCGAACAGGGACAGACCAGAACATTCAGTACTTC. J is TRBJ2-4 and V is TRBV28, with 7 bases identical to TRBD1. J gave up 7 bases and V 10 bases, and 13 bases lay outside the gene matches. The CDR3 length is 14 residues. Per the germline V gene, CDR1 is MDHEN and CDR2 is SYDVKM.

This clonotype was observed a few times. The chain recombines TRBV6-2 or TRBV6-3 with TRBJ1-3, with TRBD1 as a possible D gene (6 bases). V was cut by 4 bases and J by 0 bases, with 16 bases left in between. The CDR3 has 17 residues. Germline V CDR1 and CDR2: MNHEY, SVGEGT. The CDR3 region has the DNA TGTGCCAGCAGTTCTCAAACAGGGTCCGTCTCTGGAAACACCATATATTTT. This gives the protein CASSSQTGSVSGNTIYF.

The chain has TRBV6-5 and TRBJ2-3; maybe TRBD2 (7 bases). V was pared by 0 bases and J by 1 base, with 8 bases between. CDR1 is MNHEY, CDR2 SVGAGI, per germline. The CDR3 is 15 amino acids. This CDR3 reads CASSYSGGRTDTQYF. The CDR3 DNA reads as TGTGCCAGCAGTTACTCCGGGGGGCGCACAGATACGCAGTATTTT.

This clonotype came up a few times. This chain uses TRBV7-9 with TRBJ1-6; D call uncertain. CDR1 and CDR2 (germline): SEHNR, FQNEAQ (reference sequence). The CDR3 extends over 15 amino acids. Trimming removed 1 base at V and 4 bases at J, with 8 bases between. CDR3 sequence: CASSLDDLYNSPLHF. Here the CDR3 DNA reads TGTGCCAGCAGCTTAGATGACCTTTATAATTCACCCCTCCACTTT.

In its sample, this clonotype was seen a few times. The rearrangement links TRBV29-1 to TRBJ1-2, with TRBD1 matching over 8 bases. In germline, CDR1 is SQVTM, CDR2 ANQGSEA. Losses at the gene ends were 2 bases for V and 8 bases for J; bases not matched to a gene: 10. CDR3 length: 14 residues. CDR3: CSVEYGQGSEGYTF. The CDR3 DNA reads TGCAGCGTTGAATACGGACAGGGTTCTGAGGGCTACACCTTC. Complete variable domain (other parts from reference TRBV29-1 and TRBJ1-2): SAVISQKPSRDICQRGTSLTIQCQVDSQVTMMFWYRQQPGQSLTLIATANQGSEATYESGFVIDKFPISRPNLTFSTLTVSNMSPEDSSIYLCSVEYGQGSEGYTFGSGTRLTVV.

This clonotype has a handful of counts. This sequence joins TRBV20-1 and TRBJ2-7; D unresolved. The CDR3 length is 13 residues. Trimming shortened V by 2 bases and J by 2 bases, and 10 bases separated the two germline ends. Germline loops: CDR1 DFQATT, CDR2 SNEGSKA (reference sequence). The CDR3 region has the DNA TGCAGTGCTAGACCGGGCTCTACCTACGAGCAGTACTTC. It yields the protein CSARPGSTYEQYF.